The next 27 T cell receptor beta chains were all read from a single sample in a study of blood T cells in healthy people across ages. For the second PCR, which ran for about 7 to 12 cycles, a sample-barcoded 5' primer and a J-beta primer mix were used. TCRdb used MiXCR to reprocess the 5' RACE reads, holding one entry per CDR3 protein. The profile covers about 1.1 million distinct CDR3 sequences, with roughly two fifths appearing a single time and less than 15% taken by the ten largest. Sequenced sample: blood. All receptors derive from a man aged 18 to 29 in good health.

The V and J genes are TRBV7-2 and TRBJ2-3, with unresolved D. CDR1 SGHTA and CDR2 FQGNSA come from the germline V gene. Trimming pared 1 base from V and 7 bases from J, leaving 9 bases between. The CDR3 extends over 13 amino acids. The CDR3 sequence: CASSLEGPHTQYF. The CDR3 bases are TGTGCCAGCAGCTTAGAGGGCCCGCATACGCAGTATTTT.

The chain has TRBV20-1 and TRBJ2-3, with D tentatively TRBD2 (5 bases). Germline-derived CDR1 and CDR2 are DFQATT and SNEGSKA (reference sequence). V shed 1 base and J shed 9 bases, with 17 bases lying between them. The CDR3 runs 14 residues. In DNA form, the CDR3 reads TGCAGTGCTAGAGCCCCATTTCTAGCTCGCACGCAGTATTTT. Translating it yields CSARAPFLARTQYF.

The gene calls are TRBV11-2 and TRBJ2-3; TRBD1 is a possible D gene (5 bases). Trimming took off 7 bases at V and 5 bases at J, with 13 bases between the two ends. CDR1 is SGHAT, CDR2 FQNNGV, per germline. CDR3 size: 13 residues. The CDR3: CASNLGARDTQYF. CDR3 bases: TGTGCCAGCAACCTTGGGGCCCGAGATACGCAGTATTTT.

The chain couples TRBV7-8 to TRBJ2-1; 9 bases match TRBD1. The CDR3 is 16 residues long. The germline V gene has CDR1 SGHVS and CDR2 FQNEAQ. The V gene end was trimmed by 5 bases and the J gene end by 5 bases; junction bases not matched to a gene: 10. In nucleotides, the CDR3 is TGTGCCAGCAGCCCCAGGACAGGGGTGCCACACAATGAGCAGTTCTTC. Translated, it gives CASSPRTGVPHNEQFF. The full variable domain, completed using reference TRBV7-8 and TRBJ2-1, is GAGVSQSPRYKVAKRGQDVALRCDPISGHVSLFWYQQALGQGPEFLTYFQNEAQLDKSGLPSDRFFAERPEGSVSTLKIQRTQQEDSAVYLCASSPRTGVPHNEQFFGPGTRLTVL.

This clonotype was detected a few times. This sequence joins TRBV7-2 and TRBJ1-6, with D tentatively TRBD1 (6 bases). Trimming pared 1 base from V and 4 bases from J, leaving 14 bases between. Germline V CDR1 and CDR2: SGHTA, FQGNSA. CDR3 size: 17 residues. The CDR3 coding sequence is TGTGCCAGCAGCTTAGACAAGGGGGTCAAATATAATTCACCCCTCCACTTT. Translating gives CASSLDKGVKYNSPLHF.

The chain links TRBV27 to TRBJ2-3; 11 nucleotides line up with TRBD1. The CDR3 totals 17 residues. Looked up from germline, CDR1 is MNHEY and CDR2 is SMNVEV (reference sequence). The ends lost 5 bases at V and 3 bases at J; junction bases unmatched: 10. The CDR3, as DNA: TGTGCCAGCAGTAGGCCCTCCCGGGACAGGGGGACAGATACGCAGTATTTT. Residues: CASSRPSRDRGTDTQYF.

This clonotype was recorded a few times. The rearrangement joins TRBV4-1 to TRBJ2-1; D uncertain. Per the germline V gene, CDR1 is MGHRA and CDR2 is YSYEKL. Trimming took off 0 bases at V and 1 base at J, with 7 bases between the two ends. The CDR3 extends over 15 amino acids. CDR3 amino acids: CASSQDLASYNEQFF. Here the CDR3 DNA reads TGCGCCAGCAGCCAAGATTTGGCTTCCTACAATGAGCAGTTCTTC.

J is TRBJ2-7 and V is TRBV7-9, with unresolved D. CDR1 SEHNR and CDR2 FQNEAQ come from the germline V gene (reference sequence). Trimming cost V 3 bases and J 1 base, with 10 bases left between them. The CDR3 has 14 residues. The CDR3 region has the DNA TGTGCCAGCAGCTTGGACGGAGCTTCCTACGAGCAGTACTTC. Its protein product is CASSLDGASYEQYF.

A few counts support this clonotype. The rearrangement uses TRBV27 and TRBJ1-6; 7 bases match TRBD1. V shed 6 bases and J 0 bases; nucleotides not matched to a gene: 8. Germline V gene lookup returns CDR1 MNHEY and CDR2 SMNVEV (reference sequence). The CDR3 is made up of 17 amino acids. CDR3 in amino acids: CASSPGQDFSYNSPLHF. DNA of the CDR3: TGTGCCAGCAGCCCTGGACAGGATTTCTCCTATAATTCACCCCTCCACTTT.

The gene calls are TRBV28 and TRBJ1-2, with 8 nucleotides matching TRBD1. The germline V gene encodes CDR1 MDHEN and CDR2 SYDVKM. With 6 bases clipped from V and 5 bases from J, the junction kept 11 bases outside the gene matches. The CDR3 sequence is 15 residues long. The CDR3 DNA follows: TGTGCCAGCAGCCCCGGGACAGGTTCGTGGTATGGCTACACCTTC. Translating gives CASSPGTGSWYGYTF.

This clonotype was observed a few times. V and J are TRBV9 and TRBJ2-7; 9 nucleotides align to TRBD1. The ends lost 0 bases at V and 2 bases at J; junction bases unmatched: 6. Germline CDR1 and CDR2: SGDLS and YYNGEE. The CDR3 runs to 16 residues. In DNA form, the CDR3 reads TGTGCCAGCAGCGTAGGCGGTGGGACAGGGACCTACGAGCAGTACTTC. Protein: CASSVGGGTGTYEQYF.

For this clonotype: The junction shows a germline mismatch at one end, possibly a read error. The V and J genes are TRBV13 and TRBJ1-2, with D unresolved. The CDR3 has 16 residues. The germline CDR1 and CDR2 sequences are PRHDT and FYEKMQ (reference sequence). The DNA of the CDR3 is TGTGCCAGCAGCCGTGGATATATCGAAAGAGGAGATGGCTACGCCTTC. It specifies CASSRGYIERGDGYAF.

The chain has TRBV20-1 and TRBJ1-6; no definite D call. Germline V CDR1 and CDR2: DFQATT, SNEGSKA (reference sequence). The CDR3 is 13 amino acids. The V end lost 5 bases, the J end lost 7 bases, and 12 bases lay between the germline ends. The chain's CDR3 is CSARTVLNSPLHF. The CDR3 bases are TGCAGTGCTCGGACCGTCCTCAATTCACCCCTCCACTTT.

This clonotype was counted between two and nine times. The chain uses TRBV5-1 and TRBJ2-4; 9 bases line up with TRBD1. Germline loops: CDR1 SGHRS, CDR2 YFSETQ. The CDR3 has 18 residues. V shed 5 bases and J 7 bases; nucleotides not matched to a gene: 19. As DNA, the CDR3 is TGCGCCAGCAGATTGCCCCAGGGGACAGGGACCCGCGGGAACATTCAGTACTTC. The encoded protein is CASRLPQGTGTRGNIQYF.

The sample holds a few counts of this clonotype. The rearrangement uses TRBV10-3 and TRBJ1-5, with D possibly matching TRBD1 (6 bases). The CDR3 is made up of 14 amino acids. Germline CDR1 reads ENHRY; CDR2 reads SYGVKD. Trimming took off 3 bases at V and 5 bases at J, with 11 bases between the two ends. The CDR3 DNA sequence: TGTGCCATCAGTGAAGGGACACTGTATCAGCCCCAGCATTTT. Translated: CAISEGTLYQPQHF.

The chain joins TRBV7-8 to TRBJ1-1, with 9 bases matching TRBD1. CDR1 and CDR2 (germline): SGHVS, FQNEAQ. The CDR3 extends over 16 amino acids. With 0 bases clipped from V and 1 base from J, the junction kept 3 bases outside the gene matches. CDR3 nucleotide sequence: TGTGCCAGCAGCTTAGCGCGGGACAGGGCGAACACTGAAGCTTTCTTT. It yields the protein CASSLARDRANTEAFF.

V usage is TRBV14 and J usage is TRBJ1-1; no clear D. The CDR3 consists of 13 residues. Trimming cost V 0 bases and J 6 bases, with 8 bases left between them. Germline loops: CDR1 SGHDN, CDR2 FVKESK. For the CDR3, the DNA is TGTGCCAGCAGCCAAGATCTGAGGGCTGAAGCTTTCTTT. The encoded protein is CASSQDLRAEAFF.

The gene calls are TRBV7-9 and TRBJ1-2; D possibly corresponds to TRBD1 (5 bases). Trimming took off 7 bases at V and 2 bases at J, with 14 bases between the two ends. Germline loops: CDR1 SEHNR, CDR2 FQNEAQ (reference sequence). The CDR3 loop spans 14 amino acids. The CDR3 spells CASTLDSHNYGYTF. CDR3 coding DNA: TGTGCCAGCACCCTAGACAGTCACAACTATGGCTACACCTTC.

The V and J genes are TRBV12-3 or TRBV12-4 and TRBJ1-2, with 8 bases matching TRBD1. The CDR3 contains 14 residues. V lost 6 bases, J lost 5 bases, and 8 bases stayed unmatched. The chain's CDR3 is CASRDRDWIYGYTF. The CDR3 nucleotides read TGTGCCAGCAGGGACAGGGATTGGATTTATGGCTACACCTTC.

This clonotype has just a few counts. The chain couples TRBV6-2 or TRBV6-3 to TRBJ1-1; D perhaps matches TRBD1 (6 bases). Between the trimmed V and J ends, which lost 7 bases and 1 base, there was a span of 13 bases. CDR1 and CDR2 (germline): MNHEY, SVGEGT. CDR3 length: 14 amino acids. The CDR3 sequence is CASNFRGGNTEAFF. CDR3 sequence (DNA): TGTGCCAGCAACTTCCGAGGGGGGAACACTGAAGCTTTCTTT.

This clonotype was recorded many times. J is TRBJ1-4 and V is TRBV3-1; perhaps TRBD1 as D (5 bases). Germline CDR1 reads LGHDT; CDR2 reads YNNKEL (reference sequence). V was clipped by 5 bases and J by 8 bases, with 15 bases between them. The CDR3 has 14 residues. CDR3 protein: CASSKGHGREKLFF. CDR3 DNA: TGTGCCAGCAGCAAGGGGCACGGGAGGGAAAAACTGTTTTTT.

Here the CDR3 reads CSASEGTVIQYF. The CDR3, as DNA: TGCAGTGCTAGTGAAGGGACAGTCATTCAGTACTTC. The chain has TRBV20-1 and TRBJ2-4; TRBD1 aligns across 7 bases. CDR1 is DFQATT, CDR2 SNEGSKA, per germline (reference sequence). Trimming removed 3 bases from V and 9 bases from J; junction bases left unmatched: 5. The CDR3 is 12 residues long.

This clonotype was counted only a few times. V usage is TRBV5-1 and J usage is TRBJ2-7; D is possibly TRBD1 (6 bases). Trimming took off 0 bases at V and 9 bases at J, with 19 bases between the two ends. Germline V lookup: CDR1 SGHRS, CDR2 YFSETQ. The length of the CDR3 is 15 residues. This CDR3 reads CASSLGGLEVGGQYF. CDR3 nucleotide sequence: TGCGCCAGCAGCTTGGGGGGGCTCGAGGTTGGCGGGCAGTACTTC.

This chain joins TRBV12-3 or TRBV12-4 and TRBJ2-1; 7 positions match TRBD1. The J call could be wrong; TRBJ2-7 is a better fit for the DNA end. The CDR3 is 15 residues long. CDR3 region: CASRHHRGPYNEQYF. The CDR3 nucleotides are TGTGCCAGCAGGCACCACAGGGGACCCTACAATGAGCAGTACTTC.

This chain uses TRBV5-6 with TRBJ1-1, with unresolved D. Germline CDR1 reads SGHDT; CDR2 reads YYEEEE. This CDR3 contains 18 residues. Trimming removed 0 bases from V and 3 bases from J, with 21 bases in between. CDR3 region: CASSLDGSLPPVDTEAFF. The CDR3 DNA is TGTGCCAGCAGCTTGGACGGCAGTTTGCCCCCCGTGGACACTGAAGCTTTCTTT.

The sample holds a few counts of this clonotype. The chain carries TRBV10-3 and TRBJ2-1; 7 bases align to TRBD2. V lost 6 bases and J lost 2; bases outside the gene matches: 10. The CDR3 is made up of 16 amino acids. Germline-derived CDR1 and CDR2 are ENHRY and SYGVKD. CDR3 coding DNA: TGTGCCATCAGGGGGGGAACTAGCGTTGCCTACAATGAGCAGTTCTTC. Residues: CAIRGGTSVAYNEQFF.

This chain uses TRBV4-2 with TRBJ1-6, with D perhaps matching TRBD1 (5 bases). Trimming took 1 base from V and 10 from J, leaving 14 bases between them. There are 15 residues in the CDR3. Per the germline V gene, CDR1 is LGHNA and CDR2 is YNFKEQ. CDR3 residues: CASSQVRQGRSPLHF. The DNA for the CDR3 is TGTGCCAGCAGCCAAGTAAGGCAGGGTAGATCACCCCTCCACTTT.